This T cell receptor beta chain was obtained from a study of blood T cell repertoires in COVID-19. Germline CDR1 reads KGHSH; CDR2 reads LQKENI. The CDR3 extends over 14 amino acids. Trimming removed 0 bases from V and 7 bases from J, with 10 bases in between. Assay: immunoSEQ multiplex PCR; the TCRdb copy retains only in-frame clones and omits some. Here the sample spans about 210,000 clones, around 92% being singletons. This clone appeared once. The source material was peripheral blood. This TCR was recovered from a man aged 25 to 40 with acute or convalescent COVID-19. V and J are TRBV18 and TRBJ1-5, with no clear D. The CDR3 here is CASSPPTGSQPQHF. The CDR3 nucleotides read TGTGCCAGCTCACCACCGACGGGGAGCCAGCCCCAGCATTTT.